This TCR beta chain was profiled in a study of CD8 T cells in ankylosing spondylitis. Findings of the study overall: Certain motif variants had earlier appeared in reactive arthritis synovial fluid and blood. Blood from ankylosing spondylitis patients appeared to carry a characteristic roughly eight-variant TCR beta motif. According to the report, clones linked to the disease were significantly enriched in matched synovial fluid samples taken from ankylosing spondylitis patients.

Scientists made TCR beta libraries using quantitative 5'-RACE with molecular barcodes. MiXCR, run by TCRdb on the 5' RACE reads, gives a single entry per CDR3 protein. The repertoire has roughly 700,000 distinct CDR3 sequences, under 20% of them found once; the top ten carry 15% to 20%. From germline, CDR1 is SGHDT and CDR2 YYEEEE. The CDR3 length is 14 residues. The V end lost 1 base, the J end lost 5 bases, and 10 bases lay between the germline ends. Concerning this clonotype itself: Its antigen is not identified.

The rearrangement uses TRBV5-6 and TRBJ1-5; no firm D call. The receptor's source is a male donor with ankylosing spondylitis. The sample consisted of blood, either unsorted or a sorted T cell fraction (not recorded which). The CDR3 region has the DNA TGTGCCAGCAGCTTGCTAGGGAGAGATCAGCCCCAGCATTTT. As protein: CASSLLGRDQPQHF.